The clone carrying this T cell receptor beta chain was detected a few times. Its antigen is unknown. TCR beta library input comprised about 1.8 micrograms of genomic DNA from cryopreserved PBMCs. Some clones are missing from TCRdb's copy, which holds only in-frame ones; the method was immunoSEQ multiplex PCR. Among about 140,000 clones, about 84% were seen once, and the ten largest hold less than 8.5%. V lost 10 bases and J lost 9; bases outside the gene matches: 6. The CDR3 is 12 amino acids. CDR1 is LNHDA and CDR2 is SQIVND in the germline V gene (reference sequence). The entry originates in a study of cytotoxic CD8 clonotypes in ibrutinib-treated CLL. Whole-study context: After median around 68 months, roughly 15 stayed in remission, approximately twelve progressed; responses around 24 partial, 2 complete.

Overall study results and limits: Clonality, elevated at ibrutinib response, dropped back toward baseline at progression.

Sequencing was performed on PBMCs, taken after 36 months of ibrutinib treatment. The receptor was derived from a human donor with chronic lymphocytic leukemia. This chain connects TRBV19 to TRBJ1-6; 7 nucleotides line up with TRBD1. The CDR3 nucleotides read TGTGCCACCCAGGGGGACGCTTCACCCCTCCACTTT. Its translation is CATQGDASPLHF.